This note documents a single TCR beta chain sequence. TCRdb's copy holds only in-frame clones and misses some; the assay was immunoSEQ multiplex PCR. The sample shows some 150,000 clones, roughly 85% of them seen only once. Participants had their cohort set by participant-reported clinical history. The source of the sample is a study of blood T cell repertoires in COVID-19. CDR3 size: 13 residues. Germline values: CDR1 MNHEY, CDR2 SVGAGI. Trimming pared 7 bases from V and 5 bases from J, leaving 12 bases between. Specimen: PBMCs or T cells enriched from blood (not recorded which). The sequence derives from a woman between 50 and 59 years old who had recovered from COVID-19. The chain combines TRBV6-5 with TRBJ1-5; maybe TRBD1 (6 bases). The CDR3 loop is CASKGGADQPQHF. The CDR3 DNA reads TGTGCCAGCAAGGGGGGGGCGGATCAGCCCCAGCATTTT.